The 10 T cell receptor beta chains below were found in one sample sequenced in a study of blood T cell repertoires in COVID-19. The repertoire was sequenced with immunoSEQ multiplex PCR; TCRdb's copy has only in-frame clones and lacks some. The table records around 170,000 clones, 75% to 90% of them present only once. Sample: peripheral blood. The source is an older woman with acute or convalescent COVID-19.

This clone has a handful of counts. The chain recombines TRBV2 with TRBJ1-6, with D maybe TRBD1 (6 bases). Looked up from germline, CDR1 is SNHLY and CDR2 is FYNNEI. This CDR3 has 16 residues. V was shortened by 6 bases and J by 3 bases, with 15 bases between the two germline ends. For the CDR3, the DNA is TGTGCCAGCAGGGGAGACAGGAACCTCTATAATTCACCCCTCCACTTT. It codes for CASRGDRNLYNSPLHF.

CDR3 residues: CASSRGSTNEKLFF. CDR3 sequence (DNA): TGTGCCAGCAGTCGGGGGTCCACTAATGAAAAACTGTTTTTT. The chain couples TRBV5-6 to TRBJ1-4; D possibly corresponds to TRBD1 (5 bases). Germline V gene data show CDR1 as SGHDT and CDR2 as YYEEEE. The CDR3 totals 14 residues. The V end lost 5 bases, the J end lost 2 bases, and 10 bases lay between the germline ends.

The chain has TRBV28 and TRBJ1-4; the D is unclear. Trimming removed 4 bases at V and 2 bases at J, with 8 bases between. Germline V gives CDR1 MDHEN, CDR2 SYDVKM. This CDR3 contains 14 residues. The CDR3, as DNA: TGTGCCAGCAGTTCTGGGAGGACTAATGAAAAACTGTTTTTT. Translating it yields CASSSGRTNEKLFF.

This chain uses TRBV18 with TRBJ1-2; D gene uncertain. This CDR3 contains 15 residues. Germline V gives CDR1 KGHSH, CDR2 LQKENI. Trimming shortened V by 3 bases and J by 5 bases, and 16 bases separated the two germline ends. CDR3: CASSPGLLGSYGYTF. In DNA, the CDR3 is TGTGCCAGCTCACCTGGCCTTCTAGGATCTTATGGCTACACCTTC.

This clone appeared a single time. This rearrangement joins TRBV13 to TRBJ1-2, with 7 nucleotides matching TRBD1. The CDR3 is 16 residues long. The V segment lost 3 bases and the J segment 0 bases; nucleotides outside the gene matches: 7. Germline V gene data show CDR1 as PRHDT and CDR2 as FYEKMQ (reference sequence). The CDR3 region is CASSLDLGQTNYGYTF. The CDR3 nucleotides are TGTGCCAGCAGCTTGGACCTGGGACAGACTAACTATGGCTACACCTTC. The full variable domain, rest sourced from reference TRBV13 and TRBJ1-2, is AAGVIQSPRHLIKEKRETATLKCYPIPRHDTVYWYQQGPGQDPQFLISFYEKMQSDKGSIPDRFSAQQFSDYHSELNMSSLELGDSALYFCASSLDLGQTNYGYTFGSGTRLTVV.

This chain uses TRBV11-3 with TRBJ2-3; no reliable D call. Trimming left V 6 bases short and J 1 base short, with 8 bases between. Germline V lookup: CDR1 SGHNT, CDR2 YENEEA. This CDR3 contains 13 residues. Here the CDR3 reads CASSRSRTDTQYF. In nucleotides, the CDR3 is TGTGCCAGCAGTAGGAGTCGCACAGATACGCAGTATTTT.

V gene TRBV29-1 combines with J gene TRBJ1-5, with a tentative D call TRBD1 (6 bases). This CDR3 is 13 amino acids long. V was shortened by 6 bases and J by 6 bases, with 15 bases between the two germline ends. CDR1 is SQVTM and CDR2 is ANQGSEA in the germline V gene. CDR3 in DNA: TGCAGCGTCCGAGGGGGGGACTCTCAGCCCCAGCATTTT. It is translated as CSVRGGDSQPQHF.

The rearrangement links TRBV14 to TRBJ2-5; 11 nucleotides align to TRBD2. The germline V gene encodes CDR1 SGHDN and CDR2 FVKESK. The CDR3 is 16 amino acids. V shed 1 base, J shed 5 bases, and the junction held 6 bases outside the gene matches. CDR3 sequence (DNA): TGTGCCAGCAGCCAAGGACTAGCGGGGCGGTCGGAGACCCAGTACTTC. It encodes CASSQGLAGRSETQYF.

This clone was found a few times. The rearrangement uses TRBV19 and TRBJ2-3; 12 bases map to TRBD2. Germline-derived CDR1 and CDR2 are LNHDA and SQIVND (reference sequence). The CDR3 is 15 amino acids. V lost 10 bases to trimming and J lost 0 bases; unmatched junction nucleotides: 5. CDR3 protein: CATGGLAGSTDTQYF. CDR3 in DNA: TGTGCCACCGGTGGACTAGCGGGGAGCACAGATACGCAGTATTTT.

J is TRBJ1-4 and V is TRBV5-1; TRBD1 is a possible D gene (5 bases). The V and J ends lost 4 bases and 0 bases respectively, with 13 bases between them. CDR1 and CDR2 from the germline V gene are SGHRS and YFSETQ. The CDR3 consists of 16 residues. The chain's CDR3 is CASSPGGAATNEKLFF. DNA for the CDR3: TGCGCCAGCAGCCCGGGTGGGGCCGCAACTAATGAAAAACTGTTTTTT.